These T cell receptor beta chains were read from a single sample in a study of blood T cell repertoires in COVID-19. The protocol was immunoSEQ multiplex PCR, while the TCRdb copy is restricted to in-frame clones and leaves out a portion. The profile shows about 250,000 clones, roughly nine tenths of them singletons. Sample: PBMCs or T cells enriched from blood (not recorded which). The source is a woman aged 18-30 years who had recovered from COVID-19. The CDR3 runs from the conserved cysteine through the conserved F or W. D genes are given only for firm matches. Expanded clones are given a class, and other clones once, few, many or no size at all.

V gene	D gene	J gene	CDR3 length	clone size	CDR3 DNA	CDR3 protein
TRBV7-2	-	TRBJ1-1	15	-	TGTGCCAGCAGCCTCGAGGGAGGCATGAACACTGAAGCTTTCTTT	CASSLEGGMNTEAFF
TRBV5-1	TRBD2	TRBJ2-3	20	-	TGCGCCAGCAGCTTGGCCTCAGCGGGGGGGAGCAATACCCGCCGTGATACGCAGTATTTT	CASSLASAGGSNTRRDTQYF
TRBV5-1	TRBD1	TRBJ2-3	14	-	TGCGCCAGCAGCGAGGGACAGGCGGGAGATACGCAGTATTTT	CASSEGQAGDTQYF
TRBV4-2	TRBD1	TRBJ1-2	15	-	TGTGCCAGCAGCCAGGCCACAGGGGGAGACTATGGCTACACCTTC	CASSQATGGDYGYTF
TRBV25-1	-	TRBJ1-5	18	-	TGTGCCAGCAGTGAACTTTATTCGCGGACAACCAGCAATCAGCCCCAGCATTTT	CASSELYSRTTSNQPQHF
TRBV7-9	-	TRBJ1-1	13	-	TGTGCCAGCAGCCCACAGGGAAACACTGAAGCTTTCTTT	CASSPQGNTEAFF
TRBV15	-	TRBJ2-7	15	-	TGTGCCACCAGCAGAGATCCAGGGAAAGCCTACGAGCAGTACTTC	CATSRDPGKAYEQYF
TRBV6-5	TRBD1	TRBJ2-7	15	few	TGTGCCAGCAGTACAGGGGGCGAAGGGTTCTACGAGCAGTACTTC	CASSTGGEGFYEQYF
TRBV18	TRBD1	TRBJ1-5	14	-	TGTGCCAGCTCGGAAGACAGGGCGGGCCAGCCCCAGCATTTT	CASSEDRAGQPQHF
TRBV19	TRBD1	TRBJ1-3	17	once	TGTGCCAGTACCCCGATACTCGGGACAGGGGATGGAAACACCATATATTTT	CASTPILGTGDGNTIYF
TRBV27	-	TRBJ1-6	13	many	TGTGCCAGCAGAGACAGGACGAATTCACCCCTCCACTTT	CASRDRTNSPLHF
TRBV2	-	TRBJ1-3	13	-	TGTGCCAGCAGAGGGGACTCTGGAAACACCATATATTTT	CASRGDSGNTIYF
TRBV13	TRBD2	TRBJ2-3	16	once	TGTGCCAGCAGCTTCACCGGGGGGACTAGCACAGATACGCAGTATTTT	CASSFTGGTSTDTQYF
TRBV9	TRBD1	TRBJ1-2	15	once	TGTGCCAGCAGCGTAGTTCAGGGGGCGCGGGATGGCTACACCTTC	CASSVVQGARDGYTF
TRBV6-6	-	TRBJ2-7	12	few	TGTGCCAGCAGTTACGGAGAATCCGAGCAGTACTTC	CASSYGESEQYF
TRBV7-9	-	TRBJ1-1	13	-	TGTGCCAGCAGGCGAGGGTTGGACTCTGAAGCTTTCTTT	CASRRGLDSEAFF
TRBV5-6	TRBD1	TRBJ1-5	14	-	TGTGCCAGCAGCTTGTGGGACAGGGAACAGCCCCAGCATTTT	CASSLWDREQPQHF
TRBV13	TRBD1	TRBJ1-3	16	few	TGTGCCAGCAGCTTGAACAGGGGTAGCTCTGGAAACACCATATATTTT	CASSLNRGSSGNTIYF
TRBV5-4	TRBD2	TRBJ2-1	17	-	TGTGCCAGCAGTTCCTCCCCCCGGACTAGCTCCCTGAATGAGCAGTTCTTC	CASSSSPRTSSLNEQFF
TRBV6-5	TRBD1	TRBJ1-2	15	-	TGTGCCAGCACTCCTACAGGGGTCGGGGCCTATGGCTACACCTTC	CASTPTGVGAYGYTF
TRBV5-1	-	TRBJ2-5	14	-	TGCGCCAGCAGCCCCCCCGGGGTTGGGGAGACCCAGTACTTC	CASSPPGVGETQYF
TRBV19	-	TRBJ1-5	13	-	TGTGCCAGTAACTGGGGGGGGAACCAGCCCCAGCATTTT	CASNWGGNQPQHF
TRBV5-1	TRBD1	TRBJ2-7	16	-	TGCGCCAGCAGCTCTCCGCGGACAGGGTCCACCTACGAGCAGTACTTC	CASSSPRTGSTYEQYF